The 8 T cell receptor beta chains below were found in one sample sequenced in a study of chemoradiotherapy in HPV16-positive cancers. The data were produced by immunoSEQ multiplex PCR, yet TCRdb's version contains in-frame clones alone and is incomplete. Of tens of thousands of clones listed, about nine tenths are singletons. The sample consisted of blood, taken from a patient who underwent chemoradiotherapy. The receptors were sampled from a human donor with HPV-associated anogenital cancer.

The rearrangement links TRBV9 to TRBJ2-7; no clear D gene. Per germline, CDR1 SGDLS and CDR2 YYNGEE. CDR3 size: 14 residues. Trimming left V 4 bases short and J 3 bases short, with 14 bases between. The CDR3 bases are TGTGCCAGCAGCCCATCAGGATGGGGCTACGAGCAGTACTTC. Residues: CASSPSGWGYEQYF.

The chain has TRBV18 and TRBJ2-2; D could derive from TRBD1 or TRBD2 (7 bases each). The ends were cut back, 5 bases at V and 6 bases at J, with 16 bases in the middle. Germline CDR1 and CDR2: KGHSH and LQKENI. The CDR3 covers 15 residues. In nucleotides, the CDR3 is TGTGCCAGCTCATCGCGACAGGGAGGGGCCGGGGAGCTGTTTTTT. Translating gives CASSSRQGGAGELFF.

CDR3 protein: CASSSISAATNEKLFF. CDR3 nucleotides: TGTGCCAGCAGCTCCATATCAGCAGCAACTAATGAAAAACTGTTTTTT. The chain uses TRBV7-3 and TRBJ1-4, with D unclear. In germline, CDR1 is SGHTA, CDR2 FQGTGA. Trimming stripped 4 bases from V and 0 bases from J, with 12 bases between. This CDR3 region has 16 residues.

This rearrangement joins TRBV19 to TRBJ1-3, with a tentative D call TRBD1 (5 bases). This CDR3 has 13 amino acids. The V gene lost 7 bases and the J gene lost 6 bases, with 13 bases spanning the gap. Germline V gene data show CDR1 as LNHDA and CDR2 as SQIVND (reference sequence). The CDR3 loop reads CASMGPVINTIYF. The CDR3 DNA reads TGTGCCAGTATGGGACCTGTGATAAACACCATATATTTT.

V gene TRBV28 combines with J gene TRBJ1-1, with TRBD1 matching 9 bases. V lost 5 bases and J lost 5; bases outside the gene matches: 6. The CDR3 length is 14 residues. Germline CDR1 MDHEN, CDR2 SYDVKM. CDR3 bases: TGTGCCAGCAGTCCCGGGGACAGGGCTACTGAAGCTTTCTTT. Translation: CASSPGDRATEAFF.

The V and J genes are TRBV28 and TRBJ2-5; TRBD2 aligns across 8 bases. This CDR3 contains 14 residues. J was trimmed by 4 bases and V by 3 bases; bases with no gene match: 4. Germline V lookup: CDR1 MDHEN, CDR2 SYDVKM. The CDR3 region has the DNA TGTGCCAGCAGTTTTTCTGCGGGAGGAGAGACCCAGTACTTC. It translates to CASSFSAGGETQYF.

This sequence joins TRBV7-9 and TRBJ1-2; 9 nucleotides align to TRBD1. The trim removed 2 bases at V and 8 bases at J, leaving 9 bases unmatched. Germline CDR1 SEHNR, CDR2 FQNEAQ (reference sequence). There are 15 residues in the CDR3. In DNA form, the CDR3 reads TGTGCCAGCAGCTTATATTCACAGGGGGCTGGAGGCTACACCTTC. Protein product: CASSLYSQGAGGYTF. Drawing the rest from reference TRBV7-9 and TRBJ1-2, the complete variable domain is DTGVSQNPRHKITKRGQNVTFRCDPISEHNRLYWYRQTLGQGPEFLTYFQNEAQLEKSRLLSDRFSAERPKGSFSTLEIQRTEQGDSAMYLCASSLYSQGAGGYTFGSGTRLTVV.

The chain is built from TRBV6-5 and TRBJ2-7; D gene uncertain. The germline CDR1 and CDR2 sequences are MNHEY and SVGAGI. V was trimmed by 4 bases and J by 4 bases, leaving 5 bases between them. This CDR3 is built from 11 residues. This CDR3 is CASSFLYEQYF. CDR3 in DNA: TGTGCCAGCAGTTTCTTATACGAGCAGTACTTC.